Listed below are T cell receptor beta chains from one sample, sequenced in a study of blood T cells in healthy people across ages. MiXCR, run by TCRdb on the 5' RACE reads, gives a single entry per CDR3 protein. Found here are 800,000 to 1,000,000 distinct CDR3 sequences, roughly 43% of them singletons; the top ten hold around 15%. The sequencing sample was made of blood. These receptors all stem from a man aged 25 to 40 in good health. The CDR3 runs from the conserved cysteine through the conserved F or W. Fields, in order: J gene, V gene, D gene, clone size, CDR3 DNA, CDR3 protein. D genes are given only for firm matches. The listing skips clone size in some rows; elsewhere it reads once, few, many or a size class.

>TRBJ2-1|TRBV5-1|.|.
TGCGCCAGCAGCCAAGGAGAACTCTCCTACAATGAGCAGTTCTTC
CASSQGELSYNEQFF
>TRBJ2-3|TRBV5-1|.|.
TGCGCCAGCAGCCCTCAGGAGGGGTTGACAGATACGCAGTATTTT
CASSPQEGLTDTQYF
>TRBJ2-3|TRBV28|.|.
TGTGCCAGCAGTTTTAGTGGGGGCCCAGATACGCAGTATTTT
CASSFSGGPDTQYF
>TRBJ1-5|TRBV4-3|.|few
TGCGCCAGCAGCCAAGAAGGACGGGCAGGGCAGCCCCAGCATTTT
CASSQEGRAGQPQHF
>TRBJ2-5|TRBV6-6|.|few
TGTGCCAGCAGTTATGTGGCAGGCCGTCAAGAGACCCAGTACTTC
CASSYVAGRQETQYF
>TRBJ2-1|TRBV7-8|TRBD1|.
TGTGCCAGCCGTCGACAGGGGCCAGAGCAGTTCTTC
CASRRQGPEQFF
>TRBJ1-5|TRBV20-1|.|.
TGCAGTGCTTACCGGGGACTACCGGATCAGCCCCAGCATTTT
CSAYRGLPDQPQHF
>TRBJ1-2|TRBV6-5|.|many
TGTGCCAGCAGTACGACAGGTTTTAGCTACACCTTC
CASSTTGFSYTF
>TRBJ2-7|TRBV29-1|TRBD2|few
TGCAGCGCTACGATTAGCGGGGGATACGAGCAGTACTTC
CSATISGGYEQYF
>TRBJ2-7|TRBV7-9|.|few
TGTGCCAGCAGCTTTATACCAGGGGTTGGCGAGCAGTACTTC
CASSFIPGVGEQYF
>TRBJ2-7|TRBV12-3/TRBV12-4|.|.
TGTGCCAGCAGACGGGACCGAGCCTCCTACGAGCAGTACTTC
CASRRDRASYEQYF
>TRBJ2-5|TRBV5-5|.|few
TGTGCCAGCAGCGGCGACCCTCTCCAAGAGACCCAGTACTTC
CASSGDPLQETQYF
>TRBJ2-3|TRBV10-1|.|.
TGCGCCAGCAGTGATCGGGCGGAACTTCCGTATTTT
CASSDRAELPYF
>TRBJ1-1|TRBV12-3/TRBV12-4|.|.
TGTGCCAGCAGACTGACCGGCCAGTTGGGGAGCACTGAAGCTTTCTTT
CASRLTGQLGSTEAFF
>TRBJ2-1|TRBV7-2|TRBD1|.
TGTGCCAGCAGCCCCCCGACAGGGCATGAGCAGTTCTTC
CASSPPTGHEQFF
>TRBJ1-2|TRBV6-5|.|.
TGTGCCAGCACCCCACTTTTAGGCCTGAACTATGGCTACACCTTC
CASTPLLGLNYGYTF
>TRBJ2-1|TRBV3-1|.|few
TGTGCCAGCAGCCAAGTCCCAGGGGCCTACAATGAGCAGTTCTTC
CASSQVPGAYNEQFF
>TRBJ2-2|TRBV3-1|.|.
TGTGCCAGCAGCCAAGAACGGGGGGCCTCCACCGGGGAGCTGTTTTTT
CASSQERGASTGELFF
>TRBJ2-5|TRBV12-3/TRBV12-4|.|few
TGTGCCAGCAGTTTTACACCGCCCCCGGAGACCCAGTACTTC
CASSFTPPPETQYF
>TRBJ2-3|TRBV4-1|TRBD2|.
TGCGCCAGCAGCCAGTATCAAGGACTAGCGGGGGGCGCAGATACGCAGTATTTT
CASSQYQGLAGGADTQYF
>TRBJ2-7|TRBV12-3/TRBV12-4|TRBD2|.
TGTGCCAGCAGTCAGGGACTAGCGGGGTACTACGAGCAGTACTTC
CASSQGLAGYYEQYF
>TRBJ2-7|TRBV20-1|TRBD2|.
TGCAGTGCTAGAGATGGTTTGGGGGGGGAGTACGAGCAGTACTTC
CSARDGLGGEYEQYF
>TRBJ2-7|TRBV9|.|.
TGTGCCAGCAGCCCCTCGGGGACGGACCATCGGGAGCAGTACTTC
CASSPSGTDHREQYF
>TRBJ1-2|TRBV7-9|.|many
TGTGCCAGCAGCTTAGGGGAGCTCTCTAACTATGGCTACACCTTC
CASSLGELSNYGYTF
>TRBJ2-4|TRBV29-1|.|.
TGCAGCGTTGGGGGTAACCTAGCCAAAAACATTCAGTACTTC
CSVGGNLAKNIQYF
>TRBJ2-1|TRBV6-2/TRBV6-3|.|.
TGTGCCATCGCGGCGATCTCCTACAATGAGCAGTTCTTC
CAIAAISYNEQFF
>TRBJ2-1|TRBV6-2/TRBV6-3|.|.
TGTGCCAGCAGATACAGGGTAGGGTCCTACAATGAGCAGTTCTTC
CASRYRVGSYNEQFF
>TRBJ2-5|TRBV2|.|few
TGTGCCAGCAGTGGGGGATACCAAGAGACCCAGTACTTC
CASSGGYQETQYF
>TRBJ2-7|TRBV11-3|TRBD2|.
TGTGCCAGCAGCTCCGCCGGGGCTAGCGGAACCTACGAGCAGTACTTC
CASSSAGASGTYEQYF
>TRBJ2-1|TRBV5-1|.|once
TGCGCCAGCAGCCCGGCCCCGGGGATTAGCTCCTACAATGAGCAGTTCTTC
CASSPAPGISSYNEQFF
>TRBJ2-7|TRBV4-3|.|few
TGCGCCAGCAGCCAAGATAACGAATACGAGCAGTACTTC
CASSQDNEYEQYF
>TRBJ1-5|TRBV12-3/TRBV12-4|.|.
TGTGCCAGCAGTTTAATGGGAGGTCAGCCCCAGCATTTT
CASSLMGGQPQHF
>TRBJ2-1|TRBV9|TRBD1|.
TGTGCCAGCAGCGAAGCGGGACAGGGATACAATGAGCAGTTCTTC
CASSEAGQGYNEQFF
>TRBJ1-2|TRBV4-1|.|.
TGCGCCAGCAGCCAAGGAAACCCGACCCAGTGGCGGGTAGATGGCTACACCTTC
CASSQGNPTQWRVDGYTF
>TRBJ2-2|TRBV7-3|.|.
TGTGCCAGCAGCACGGGGAAGAGTGGAAACACCGGGGAGCTGTTTTTT
CASSTGKSGNTGELFF
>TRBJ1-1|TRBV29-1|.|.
TGCAGCGCCGTGCAGTTAAACACTGAAGCTTTCTTT
CSAVQLNTEAFF
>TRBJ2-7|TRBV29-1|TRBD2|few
TGCAGCGGGGTAAGAGCGGGGTCCTACGAGCAGTACTTC
CSGVRAGSYEQYF
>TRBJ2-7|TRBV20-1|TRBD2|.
TGCAGTGCAAGAAGTGTGACTAGCGGACCCCGAGTGGGCTACGAGCAGTACTTC
CSARSVTSGPRVGYEQYF
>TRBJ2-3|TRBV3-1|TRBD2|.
TGTGCCAGCAGCCAAGGCCGGACTAGCATAGATACGCAGTATTTT
CASSQGRTSIDTQYF
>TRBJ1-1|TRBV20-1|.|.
TGCAGTGCTAGAAGGCCAGGGTGGGATTTCTTT
CSARRPGWDFF
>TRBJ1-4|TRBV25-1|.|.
TGTGCCAGCAGTGAATCTGACCGGGGTAATGAAAAACTGTTTTTT
CASSESDRGNEKLFF
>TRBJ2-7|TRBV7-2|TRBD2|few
TGTGCCAGCAGCGGCGGGGGTTTCCTGAGCTCCTACGAGCAGTACTTC
CASSGGGFLSSYEQYF
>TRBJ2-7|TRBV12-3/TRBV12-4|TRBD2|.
TGTGCCAGCAGTTTAGCGCTGGGTAGCGGGGGATCCTACGAGCAGTACTTC
CASSLALGSGGSYEQYF
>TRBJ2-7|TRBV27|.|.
TGTGCCAGCAGTGTATCGAACGGCTACGAGCAGTACTTC
CASSVSNGYEQYF
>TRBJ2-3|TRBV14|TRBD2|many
TGTGCCAGCAGCCGAGAAGGACTAGCGGGGCTCCGCACAGATACGCAGTATTTT
CASSREGLAGLRTDTQYF
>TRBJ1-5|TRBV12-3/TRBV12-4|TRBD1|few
TGTGCCAGCAGTTCCGGACAGGATCGTCAGCCCCAGCATTTT
CASSSGQDRQPQHF
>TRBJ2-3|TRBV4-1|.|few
TGCGCCAGCAGCCAAGCCCGATCTCCAGATACGCAGTATTTT
CASSQARSPDTQYF
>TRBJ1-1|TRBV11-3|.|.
TGTGCCAGCAGCTTGGGGAGCGGGGGGAACACTGAAGCTTTCTTT
CASSLGSGGNTEAFF
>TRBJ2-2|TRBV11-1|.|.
TGTGCCAGCAGCTTAGGCAGCGGCGGGGAGCTGTTTTTT
CASSLGSGGELFF
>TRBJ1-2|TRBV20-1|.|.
TGCAGTGCTAGAGATCGTAACCGCCCGGGAGGCTACACCTTC
CSARDRNRPGGYTF
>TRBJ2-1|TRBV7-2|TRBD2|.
TGTGCCAGCAGCTTGACTAGCGGGGTAGAGACCCAGTTCTTC
CASSLTSGVETQFF
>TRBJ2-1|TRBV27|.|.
TGTGCCAGCAGTTTATCGAGGCAGGGTCCCTACGAGCAGTTCTTC
CASSLSRQGPYEQFF
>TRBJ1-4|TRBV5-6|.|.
TGTGCCAGCAGCACACTCGACAGTTCCGAAAAACTGTTTTTT
CASSTLDSSEKLFF
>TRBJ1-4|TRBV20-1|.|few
TGCAGTGTTCTGGGGTCAACTAATGAAAAACTGTTTTTT
CSVLGSTNEKLFF
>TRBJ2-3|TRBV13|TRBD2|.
TGTGCCAGCAGCTTAAGGACTAGCGGGGTAGGCACAGATACGCAGTATTTT
CASSLRTSGVGTDTQYF
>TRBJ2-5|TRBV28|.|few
TGTGCCAGCAGTTTACTCCAAGTGGAGACCCAGTACTTC
CASSLLQVETQYF
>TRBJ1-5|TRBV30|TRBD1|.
TGTGCCTGGAGTGGGGACAGACCAGGGCCCCAGCATTTT
CAWSGDRPGPQHF
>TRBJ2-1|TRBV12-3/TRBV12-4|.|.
TGTGCCAGCAGTCCCAATAGTTATTTTGAGCAGTTCTTC
CASSPNSYFEQFF